The T cell receptor beta chain described here comes from a study of identical twins. General observations from the study: Excess sharing between twins was weaker in beta out-of-frame sequences. Out-of-frame alpha sequences common to twins exhibited a surplus of low generation probability. Partial confounding of zero-insertion analyses by invariant MAIT and iNKT cells was possible.

Trimming took 0 bases from V and 6 from J, leaving 12 bases between them. The CDR3 length is 15 residues. CDR1 SGHAT and CDR2 FQNNGV come from the germline V gene. This clonotype has a count of ten or more. The antigen is unknown. The cDNA had a unique molecular identifier and a template-switch universal primer site. TCRdb fed the 5' RACE reads into MiXCR, producing one record per CDR3 protein. The sample has 690,000 or so distinct CDR3 sequences, less than 7% seen once. The receptor comes from a man aged 18 to 35 in good health. The J gene is TRBJ1-5, the V gene TRBV11-2; D is possibly TRBD1 (6 bases). Sequences were obtained from naive T cells sorted from blood. CDR3 nucleotides: TGTGCCAGCAGCTTAGACGCAGGGGTAGGTCAGCCCCAGCATTTT. It encodes CASSLDAGVGQPQHF.